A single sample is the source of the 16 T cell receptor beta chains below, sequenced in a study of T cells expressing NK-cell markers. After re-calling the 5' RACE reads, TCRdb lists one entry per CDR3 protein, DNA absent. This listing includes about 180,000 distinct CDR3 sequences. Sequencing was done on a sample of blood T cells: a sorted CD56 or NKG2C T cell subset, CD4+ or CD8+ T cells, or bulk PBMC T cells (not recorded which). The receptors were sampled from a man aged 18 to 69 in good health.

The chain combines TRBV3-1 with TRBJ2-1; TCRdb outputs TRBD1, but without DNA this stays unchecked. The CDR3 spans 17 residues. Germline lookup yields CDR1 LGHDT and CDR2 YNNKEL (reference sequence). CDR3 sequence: CASSQSGGLARYNEQFF.

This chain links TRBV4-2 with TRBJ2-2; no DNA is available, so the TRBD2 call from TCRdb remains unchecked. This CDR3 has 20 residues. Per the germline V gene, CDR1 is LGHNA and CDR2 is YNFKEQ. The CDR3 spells CASSQDSPWGLAGGTGELFF.

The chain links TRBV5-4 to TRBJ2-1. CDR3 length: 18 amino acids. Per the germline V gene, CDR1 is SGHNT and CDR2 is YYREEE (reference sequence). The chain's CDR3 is CASSLALVGGGSYNEQFF.

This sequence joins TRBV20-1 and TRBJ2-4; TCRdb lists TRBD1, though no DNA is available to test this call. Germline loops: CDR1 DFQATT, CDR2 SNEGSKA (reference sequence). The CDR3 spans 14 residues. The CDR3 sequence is CSARGQGATNIQYF.

CDR3: CASSQGAGDTQYF. The chain employs TRBV7-9 and TRBJ2-3; absent DNA, TCRdb's TRBD1 call cannot be checked. This CDR3 comprises 13 residues. Germline lookup yields CDR1 SEHNR and CDR2 FQNEAQ (reference sequence).

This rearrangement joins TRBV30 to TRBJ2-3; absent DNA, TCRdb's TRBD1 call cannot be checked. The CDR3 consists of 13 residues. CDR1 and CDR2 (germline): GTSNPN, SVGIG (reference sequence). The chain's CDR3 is CAWSRGITDTQYF.

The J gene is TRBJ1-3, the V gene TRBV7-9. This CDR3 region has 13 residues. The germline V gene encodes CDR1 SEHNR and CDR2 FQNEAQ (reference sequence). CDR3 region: CASSPAPGNTIYF.

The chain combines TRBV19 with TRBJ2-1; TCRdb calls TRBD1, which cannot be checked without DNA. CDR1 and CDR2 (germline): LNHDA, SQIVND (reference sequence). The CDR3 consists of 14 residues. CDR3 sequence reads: CASPNPLAPNEQFF. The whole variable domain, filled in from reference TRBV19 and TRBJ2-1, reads DGGITQSPKYLFRKEGQNVTLSCEQNLNHDAMYWYRQDPGQGLRLIYYSQIVNDFQKGDIAEGYSVSREKKESFPLTVTSAQKNPTAFYLCASPNPLAPNEQFFGPGTRLTVL.

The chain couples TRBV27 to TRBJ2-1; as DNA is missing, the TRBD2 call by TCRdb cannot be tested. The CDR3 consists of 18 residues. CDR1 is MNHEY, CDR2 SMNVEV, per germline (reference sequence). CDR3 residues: CASSLWGLAGGTYNEQFF.

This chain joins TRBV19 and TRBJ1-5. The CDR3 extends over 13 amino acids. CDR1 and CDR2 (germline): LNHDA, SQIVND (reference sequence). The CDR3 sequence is CASNDKGNQPQHF.

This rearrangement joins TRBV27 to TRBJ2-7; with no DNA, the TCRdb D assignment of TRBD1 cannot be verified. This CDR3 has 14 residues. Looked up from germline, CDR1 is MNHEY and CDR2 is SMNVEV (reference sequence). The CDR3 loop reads CASGFRDIRKGQYF.

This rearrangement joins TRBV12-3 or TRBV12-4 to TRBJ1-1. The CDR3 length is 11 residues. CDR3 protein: CASSLGRLAFF.

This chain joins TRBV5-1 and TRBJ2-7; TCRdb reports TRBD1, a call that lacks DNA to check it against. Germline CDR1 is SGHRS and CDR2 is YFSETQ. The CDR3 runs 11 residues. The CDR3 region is CASSFREEQYF.

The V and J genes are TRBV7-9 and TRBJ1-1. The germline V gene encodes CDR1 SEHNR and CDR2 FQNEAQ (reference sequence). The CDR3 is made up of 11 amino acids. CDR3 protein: CASSLGGEAFF.

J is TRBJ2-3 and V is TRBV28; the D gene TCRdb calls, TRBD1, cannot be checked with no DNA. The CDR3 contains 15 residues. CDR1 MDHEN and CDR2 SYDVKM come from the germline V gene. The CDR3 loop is CASSPDRASTDTQYF.

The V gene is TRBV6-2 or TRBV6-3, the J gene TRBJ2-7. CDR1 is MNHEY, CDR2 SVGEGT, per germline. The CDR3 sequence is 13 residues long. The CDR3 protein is CASSFPDNYEQYF.